This T cell receptor (beta chain) was captured by sequencing in a study of T cell changes during pregnancy in multiple sclerosis. With V trimmed by 0 bases and J by 2 bases, 12 bases remained unmatched. The CDR3 totals 18 residues. CDR1 is SEHNR and CDR2 is FQNEAQ in the germline V gene (reference sequence). Profiling relied on immunoSEQ multiplex PCR, and the TCRdb table lists in-frame clones only, not all of them. The sample holds tens of thousands of clones, over 80% seen once. This clone occurred once. The sequencing used peripheral blood, collected after pregnancy. This receptor was obtained from a female donor with multiple sclerosis, enrolled in a pregnancy study. The J gene is TRBJ1-2, the V gene TRBV7-9; 7 bases are shared with TRBD1. The CDR3 spells CASSLANGVEGANYGYTF. In DNA, the CDR3 is TGTGCCAGCAGCTTAGCAAATGGGGTAGAGGGGGCGAACTATGGCTACACCTTC.